This entry lists 28 T cell receptor beta chains sequenced from one sample in a study of control samples from healthy donors and cancer patients (dated by TCRdb to the early 2020s). Library preparation employed the immunoSEQ multiplex PCR assay. TCRdb re-hosts the immuneACCESS table, in-frame sequences only. Its copies lack some clones; in the studies checked, an unresolved V gene accounts for under half of them, and the cause for the rest is not known. The sample data list roughly 84,000 clones, and 89% of these were observed just once. 5.5% to 7.5% of the sample rests with the top ten. Input material: blood. These receptor sequences come from a middle-aged man in good health.

This clone was counted a single time. The chain uses TRBV9 and TRBJ2-6; D is unclear. V lost 1 base, J lost 4 bases, and 3 bases lay in between. The CDR3 contains 13 residues. CDR1 SGDLS and CDR2 YYNGEE come from the germline V gene. CDR3 in DNA: TGTGCCAGCAGCGTATCCGGGGCCAACGTCCTGACTTTC. Protein: CASSVSGANVLTF.

In this sample, this clone turned up once. The CDR3 protein is CASRLKETQYF. Here the CDR3 DNA reads TGTGCCAGCAGATTGAAAGAGACCCAGTACTTC. The chain couples TRBV2 to TRBJ2-5; D is unclear. Trimming stripped 6 bases from V and 3 bases from J, with 5 bases between. CDR1 SNHLY and CDR2 FYNNEI come from the germline V gene. CDR3 size: 11 residues.

J is TRBJ2-7 and V is TRBV7-2; 15 nucleotides agree with TRBD2. The V segment lost 5 bases and the J segment 1 base; nucleotides outside the gene matches: 6. CDR3 size: 17 residues. Germline V CDR1 and CDR2: SGHTA, FQGNSA. CDR3 in DNA: TGTGCCAGCAGCGTCGGGACTAGCGGGGGGCTATCCTACGAGCAGTACTTC. Encoded protein: CASSVGTSGGLSYEQYF.

This rearrangement joins TRBV29-1 to TRBJ1-1; D perhaps matches TRBD1 (6 bases). V lost 6 bases and J lost 1, with 12 bases in between. This CDR3 spans 13 amino acids. Germline CDR1 is SQVTM and CDR2 is ANQGSEA. The CDR3 sequence is CSVDRQENTEAFF. For the CDR3, the DNA is TGCAGCGTGGATCGACAGGAGAACACTGAAGCTTTCTTT. The full variable domain, rest sourced from reference TRBV29-1 and TRBJ1-1, is SAVISQKPSRDICQRGTSLTIQCQVDSQVTMMFWYRQQPGQSLTLIATANQGSEATYESGFVIDKFPISRPNLTFSTLTVSNMSPEDSSIYLCSVDRQENTEAFFGQGTRLTVV.

The rearrangement links TRBV24-1 to TRBJ1-5, with a tentative D call TRBD1 (6 bases). This CDR3 comprises 14 residues. Germline V gene data show CDR1 as KGHDR and CDR2 as SFDVKD. V gave up 11 bases and J gave up 6 bases, with 19 bases separating them. The CDR3 spells CAIQPQGRGQPQHF. In DNA form, the CDR3 reads TGTGCCATCCAACCCCAGGGGAGAGGTCAGCCCCAGCATTTT.

The rearrangement links TRBV3-1 (or the pseudogene TRBV3-2) to TRBJ2-7, with D uncertain. V was cut by 3 bases and J by 3 bases, with 3 bases left in between. The CDR3 is 11 amino acids. The germline V gene has CDR1 LGHDT and CDR2 YNNKEL (reference sequence). CDR3 sequence reads: CASSHYYEQYF. CDR3 nucleotide sequence: TGTGCCAGCAGCCACTACTACGAGCAGTACTTC.

The chain is built from TRBV9 and TRBJ2-7, with D perhaps TRBD1 (6 bases). The CDR3 has 14 amino acids. CDR1 and CDR2 (germline): SGDLS, YYNGEE. The germline V and J ends were trimmed by 4 bases and 1 base, with 12 bases remaining between them. The CDR3 coding sequence is TGTGCCAGCAGCCCCCGACAGGTTTCCTACGAGCAGTACTTC. Its protein is CASSPRQVSYEQYF. The variable domain in full, with the rest retrieved from reference TRBV9 and TRBJ2-7, is DSGVTQTPKHLITATGQRVTLRCSPRSGDLSVYWYQQSLDQGLQFLIQYYNGEERAKGNILERFSAQQFPDLHSELNLSSLELGDSALYFCASSPRQVSYEQYFGPGTRLTVT.

With regard to this clone: The junction does not match germline at one end; this may be a read error. Other DNA variants within this sample encode the same CDR3. The chain is built from TRBV12-3 or TRBV12-4 and TRBJ1-1; D gene unclear. The CDR3 loop spans 11 amino acids. Written as DNA, the CDR3 is TGTGCCAGCAGGTTAGGCACTGAAGCTTTCTTT. Amino acids: CASRLGTEAFF.

A few counts support this clone. This sequence joins TRBV19 and TRBJ1-5, with a tentative D call TRBD1 (6 bases). The CDR3 length is 16 residues. V lost 6 bases, J lost 4 bases, and 19 bases lay in between. Germline V lookup: CDR1 LNHDA, CDR2 SQIVND (reference sequence). CDR3 loop: CASRTQQGERNQPQHF. The CDR3 DNA follows: TGTGCCAGTAGAACACAACAGGGTGAGAGAAATCAGCCCCAGCATTTT.

V and J are TRBV6-4 and TRBJ1-2; TRBD1 matches 8 bases. From germline, CDR1 is MRHNA and CDR2 SNTAGT. The CDR3 has 11 amino acids. The V segment lost 6 bases and the J segment 6 bases; nucleotides outside the gene matches: 0. CDR3: CASRDRDGYTF. CDR3 nucleotides: TGTGCCAGCAGGGACAGGGATGGCTACACCTTC.

The chain links TRBV6-5 to TRBJ2-1, with 10 bases identical to TRBD1. J lost 3 bases, V lost 7 bases, and 3 bases had no gene match. The CDR3 has 14 amino acids. Germline-derived CDR1 and CDR2 are MNHEY and SVGAGI. Written as DNA, the CDR3 is TGTGCCAGCACCGACAGGGGGCTCTACAATGAGCAGTTCTTC. Protein product: CASTDRGLYNEQFF.

This clone came up once. CDR3 DNA: TGTGCCAGCAGCCCACGGGACACCACCTCTGGAAACACCATATATTTT. Translated: CASSPRDTTSGNTIYF. This chain connects TRBV9 to TRBJ1-3; tentatively, D is TRBD1 (6 bases). This CDR3 spans 16 amino acids. Trimming stripped 4 bases from V and 0 bases from J, with 14 bases between. Germline loops: CDR1 SGDLS, CDR2 YYNGEE.

The chain combines TRBV7-3 with TRBJ2-1; D perhaps matches TRBD1 (5 bases). V lost 5 bases, J lost 3 bases, and 8 bases lay in between. The CDR3 spans 13 residues. Germline-derived CDR1 and CDR2 are SGHTA and FQGTGA. For the CDR3, the DNA is TGTGCCAGCAGCATTGACAGCTACAATGAGCAGTTCTTC. Translating gives CASSIDSYNEQFF. Looking up the rest from reference TRBV7-3 and TRBJ2-1 gives the full variable domain: GAGVSQTPSNKVTEKGKYVELRCDPISGHTALYWYRQSLGQGPEFLIYFQGTGAADDSGLPNDRFFAVRPEGSVSTLKIQRTERGDSAVYLCASSIDSYNEQFFGPGTRLTVL.

The J gene is TRBJ1-4, the V gene TRBV2; D is unresolved. Trimming took 6 bases from V and 5 from J, leaving 13 bases between them. The germline CDR1 and CDR2 sequences are SNHLY and FYNNEI. The CDR3 has 14 residues. The CDR3: CASRSLGGNEKLFF. The CDR3, as DNA: TGTGCCAGCAGGAGCTTGGGCGGCAATGAAAAACTGTTTTTT. Supplemented by reference TRBV2 and TRBJ1-4, the full variable domain reads EPEVTQTPSHQVTQMGQEVILRCVPISNHLYFYWYRQILGQKVEFLVSFYNNEISEKSEIFDDQFSVERPDGSNFTLKIRSTKLEDSAMYFCASRSLGGNEKLFFGSGTQLSVL.

The chain uses TRBV10-2 and TRBJ2-3; the match to TRBD2 covers 10 bases. V gave up 6 bases and J gave up 6 bases; unmatched junction bases: 9. CDR1 is WSHSY and CDR2 is SAAADI in the germline V gene. The CDR3 runs to 15 residues. Written as DNA, the CDR3 is TGCGCCAGCAGAGTTAGCGGGGGGAGGTTTGATACGCAGTATTTT. Translation: CASRVSGGRFDTQYF.

The chain combines TRBV6-5 with TRBJ1-1; 8 nucleotides line up with TRBD1. CDR3 size: 14 residues. Germline V gives CDR1 MNHEY, CDR2 SVGAGI. The V gene end was trimmed by 7 bases and the J gene end by 4 bases; junction bases not matched to a gene: 8. CDR3 sequence reads: CASTWAGGGTEAFF. The CDR3 DNA follows: TGTGCCAGCACGTGGGCAGGGGGCGGCACTGAAGCTTTCTTT.

This clone showed up just once. The chain combines TRBV5-1 with TRBJ2-7; D possibly corresponds to TRBD2 (7 bases). V dropped 0 bases and J dropped 6 bases, with 16 bases sitting between them. The CDR3 loop spans 15 amino acids. Germline V lookup: CDR1 SGHRS, CDR2 YFSETQ. In DNA form, the CDR3 reads TGCGCCAGCAGCTTGGGGGGGGGCCACCTCGCCGAGCAGTACTTC. Its translation is CASSLGGGHLAEQYF.

The gene calls are TRBV7-2 and TRBJ2-7, with TRBD2 matching over 15 bases. The germline V gene encodes CDR1 SGHTA and CDR2 FQGNSA. The trim removed 3 bases at V and 5 bases at J, leaving 5 bases unmatched. The CDR3 sequence is 16 residues long. The CDR3 DNA is TGTGCCAGCAGCTTCGGACTAGCGGGGGGGGTCGACGAGCAGTACTTC. Its translation is CASSFGLAGGVDEQYF.

This clone was seen only a few times. The chain has TRBV4-2 and TRBJ1-2; D not resolved. The ends were cut back, 0 bases at V and 4 bases at J, with 18 bases in the middle. The CDR3 length is 17 residues. The germline CDR1 and CDR2 sequences are LGHNA and YNFKEQ. CDR3 sequence (DNA): TGTGCCAGCAGCCAAGATTCAAGTTCAGTGCAGAGCTATGGCTACACCTTC. Translating it yields CASSQDSSSVQSYGYTF.

The CDR3 loop is CASSEANKGQDLKMYGYTF. The CDR3 DNA is TGTGCCAGCAGCGAGGCCAATAAGGGACAGGACCTAAAGATGTATGGCTACACCTTC. The chain is built from TRBV9 and TRBJ1-2, with 8 nucleotides matching TRBD1. CDR1 is SGDLS, CDR2 YYNGEE, per germline. The CDR3 is 19 residues long. V lost 3 bases, J lost 5 bases, and 21 bases stayed unmatched. The full variable domain, completed using reference TRBV9 and TRBJ1-2, is DSGVTQTPKHLITATGQRVTLRCSPRSGDLSVYWYQQSLDQGLQFLIQYYNGEERAKGNILERFSAQQFPDLHSELNLSSLELGDSALYFCASSEANKGQDLKMYGYTFGSGTRLTVV.

The gene calls are TRBV9 and TRBJ2-5, with 7 bases matching TRBD2. Trimming took 2 bases from V and 4 from J; bases not matched to a gene: 8. The CDR3 runs to 15 residues. In germline, CDR1 is SGDLS, CDR2 YYNGEE. CDR3 bases: TGTGCCAGCAGCGTTTCTTCAGGGAGGGGAGAGACCCAGTACTTC. Protein: CASSVSSGRGETQYF.

Comment on this clone: The junction departs from the called germline gene at one end, perhaps through a read error. V gene TRBV7-2 combines with J gene TRBJ2-7; 11 nucleotides agree with TRBD2. CDR3 length equals 15 residues. Germline-derived CDR1 and CDR2 are SGHTA and FQGNSA. CDR3 amino acids: CAGSWLAGGSYEQYF. CDR3 bases: TGTGCCGGCAGCTGGCTAGCGGGGGGATCCTACGAGCAGTACTTC.

This chain joins TRBV5-8 and TRBJ1-1; tentative D call: TRBD1 (6 bases). The germline CDR1 and CDR2 sequences are SGHTS and YDEGEE. V lost 1 base and J 1 base, leaving 14 bases between the germline ends. The CDR3 covers 16 residues. CDR3 sequence reads: CASSLQIGTKNTEAFF. The CDR3 coding sequence is TGTGCCAGCAGCTTGCAGATCGGGACAAAGAACACTGAAGCTTTCTTT.

The rearrangement joins TRBV7-3 to TRBJ1-6; D gene unclear. The V end lost 0 bases, the J end lost 6 bases, and 9 bases lay between the germline ends. Germline lookup yields CDR1 SGHTA and CDR2 FQGTGA. CDR3 length: 15 residues. This chain's CDR3 is CASSLTGSSNSPLHF. The CDR3 DNA follows: TGTGCCAGCAGCTTAACGGGCTCGAGTAATTCACCCCTCCACTTT.

The DNA for the CDR3 is TGTGCCAGCAGCGCGGGACTAAAGAAACGGGAGCTGTTTTTT. It codes for CASSAGLKKRELFF. The chain couples TRBV13 to TRBJ2-2; TRBD2 aligns across 7 bases. The germline V gene has CDR1 PRHDT and CDR2 FYEKMQ (reference sequence). V lost 5 bases to trimming and J lost 9 bases; unmatched junction nucleotides: 9. The CDR3 covers 14 residues. Supplemented by reference TRBV13 and TRBJ2-2, the full variable domain reads AAGVIQSPRHLIKEKRETATLKCYPIPRHDTVYWYQQGPGQDPQFLISFYEKMQSDKGSIPDRFSAQQFSDYHSELNMSSLELGDSALYFCASSAGLKKRELFFGEGSRLTVL.

The rearrangement links TRBV29-1 to TRBJ1-2, with D possibly matching TRBD1 (5 bases). The germline CDR1 and CDR2 sequences are SQVTM and ANQGSEA. V lost 7 bases and J lost 8, with 8 bases in between. The CDR3 contains 9 residues. CDR3 coding DNA: TGCAGCGATGGGGACGGCTACACCTTC. This gives the protein CSDGDGYTF. The complete variable domain, with remaining parts taken from reference TRBV29-1 and TRBJ1-2, reads SAVISQKPSRDICQRGTSLTIQCQVDSQVTMMFWYRQQPGQSLTLIATANQGSEATYESGFVIDKFPISRPNLTFSTLTVSNMSPEDSSIYLCSDGDGYTFGSGTRLTVV.

DNA of the CDR3: TGTGCCAGCAGCCGACAGGGTCGTAATTCACCCCTCCACTTT. It translates to CASSRQGRNSPLHF. The chain uses TRBV5-5 and TRBJ1-6; TRBD1 matches 7 bases. The trim removed 4 bases at V and 6 bases at J, leaving 4 bases unmatched. CDR1 SGHKS and CDR2 YYEKEE come from the germline V gene (reference sequence). CDR3 length equals 14 residues.

The chain uses TRBV5-1 and TRBJ2-3; TRBD1 aligns across 8 bases. Germline V gene sequence: CDR1 SGHRS, CDR2 YFSETQ. V was clipped by 7 bases and J by 2 bases; unmatched bases: 3. The CDR3 is 13 amino acids. The CDR3 nucleotides read TGCGCCAGCGGCCAGGGGGCCACAGATACGCAGTATTTT. Its translation: CASGQGATDTQYF.